The 30 T cell receptor beta chains listed next were all sequenced from one sample in a study of blood T cell repertoires in COVID-19. Sequencing was performed with immunoSEQ multiplex PCR; in TCRdb, only in-frame clones are kept and a portion is missing. The sample has roughly 260,000 clones, around nine tenths seen once. Sequenced material: PBMCs or T cells enriched from blood (not recorded which). All receptors derive from a woman under 30 who had recovered from COVID-19.

This clone is a singleton in its sample. This chain connects TRBV25-1 to TRBJ1-6, with 7 positions matching TRBD1. The CDR3 totals 14 residues. Trimming at V came to 4 bases and at J to 7 bases, leaving 4 bases not matched to a gene. Per the germline V gene, CDR1 is MGHDK and CDR2 is SYGVNS. In DNA, the CDR3 is TGTGCCAGCAGTGGCGACAGGGCCAATTCACCCCTCCACTTT. It is translated as CASSGDRANSPLHF.

The rearrangement links TRBV19 to TRBJ2-3; unclear D gene. Trimming removed 3 bases from V and 4 bases from J, with 11 bases in between. Germline loops: CDR1 LNHDA, CDR2 SQIVND (reference sequence). The CDR3 contains 14 residues. The CDR3 nucleotides are TGTGCCAGTAGTATTAGCTTTCAATCAGATACGCAGTATTTT. Translated, it gives CASSISFQSDTQYF.

A single count supports this clone. The chain carries TRBV13 and TRBJ1-2; D gene uncertain. This CDR3 has 15 residues. V dropped 1 base and J dropped 4 bases, with 13 bases sitting between them. CDR1 and CDR2 from the germline V gene are PRHDT and FYEKMQ (reference sequence). For the CDR3, the DNA is TGTGCCAGCAGCTTAGAGGCAGGAGAGGGCTATGGCTACACCTTC. Protein product: CASSLEAGEGYGYTF.

This CDR3 reads CASSVAGGPYNEQFF. The CDR3 DNA reads TGTGCCAGCAGCGTAGCCGGGGGGCCGTACAATGAGCAGTTCTTC. The V and J genes are TRBV9 and TRBJ2-1; possibly TRBD2 for D (7 bases). V was pared by 0 bases and J by 4 bases, with 11 bases between. CDR3 size: 15 residues. The germline CDR1 and CDR2 sequences are SGDLS and YYNGEE.

The V gene is TRBV29-1, the J gene TRBJ2-7; 10 nucleotides align to TRBD1. The CDR3 is made up of 14 amino acids. V lost 6 bases, J lost 6 bases, and 11 bases stayed unmatched. CDR1 is SQVTM and CDR2 is ANQGSEA in the germline V gene. The CDR3 reads CSVGTGTGASEQYF. CDR3 bases: TGCAGCGTAGGAACCGGGACAGGGGCCTCCGAGCAGTACTTC.

The rearrangement links TRBV7-9 to TRBJ2-1; weak D call: TRBD2 (5 bases). Per the germline V gene, CDR1 is SEHNR and CDR2 is FQNEAQ (reference sequence). This CDR3 contains 15 residues. V lost 1 base to trimming and J lost 4 bases, with 11 bases between them. The DNA for the CDR3 is TGTGCCAGCAGCTTAGGTGGGAGATTGTACAATGAGCAGTTCTTC. Encoded protein: CASSLGGRLYNEQFF.

Only a few counts were recorded for this clone. The J gene is TRBJ1-3, the V gene TRBV30, with a possible D match to TRBD1 (6 bases). The germline gives CDR1 GTSNPN, CDR2 SVGIG (reference sequence). There are 13 residues in the CDR3. The V end was cut by 1 base, the J end by 4 bases, with 8 bases between. CDR3 in amino acids: CAWSGGPGNTIYF. The CDR3 bases are TGTGCCTGGAGTGGGGGGCCCGGAAACACCATATATTTT.

CDR3 DNA: TGTGCCAGCAGTTTTTCGGGGGAGAAAGAGACCCAGTACTTC. Protein sequence: CASSFSGEKETQYF. This chain joins TRBV28 and TRBJ2-5; TRBD2 might be the D (6 bases). Looked up from germline, CDR1 is MDHEN and CDR2 is SYDVKM. V lost 3 bases and J 3 bases, leaving 11 bases between the germline ends. This CDR3 has 14 amino acids.

In its sample, this clone was seen a few times. V is TRBV5-1 and J is TRBJ2-2; tentatively, D is TRBD1 (6 bases). The germline V and J ends were trimmed by 0 bases and 4 bases, with 13 bases remaining between them. The CDR3 runs 16 residues. The germline V gene has CDR1 SGHRS and CDR2 YFSETQ. The CDR3 loop is CASSLVAGQTTGELFF. DNA of the CDR3: TGCGCCAGCAGCTTGGTCGCAGGACAGACCACCGGGGAGCTGTTTTTT.

The chain employs TRBV6-5 and TRBJ2-2, with a tentative D call TRBD1 (6 bases). Germline V gene lookup returns CDR1 MNHEY and CDR2 SVGAGI. The V and J ends lost 7 bases and 3 bases respectively, with 15 bases between them. The CDR3 length is 15 residues. The CDR3 bases are TGTGCCAGCAAGGGGGTGGGGCGGGACACCGGGGAGCTGTTTTTT. Translated: CASKGVGRDTGELFF.

The CDR3 reads CASSIVRTANYGYTF. CDR3 DNA sequence: TGTGCCAGTAGTATAGTTCGGACAGCTAACTATGGCTACACCTTC. The rearrangement uses TRBV19 and TRBJ1-2, with TRBD1 as a possible D gene (6 bases). CDR3 length equals 15 residues. Germline V CDR1 and CDR2: LNHDA, SQIVND (reference sequence). Trimming took off 1 base at V and 0 bases at J, with 9 bases between the two ends.

This clone was detected once. The chain has TRBV27 and TRBJ2-7; TRBD1 matches at 10 bases. V was pared by 6 bases and J by 2 bases, with 1 base of the junction left unmatched. This CDR3 spans 13 amino acids. CDR1 MNHEY and CDR2 SMNVEV come from the germline V gene (reference sequence). The CDR3 DNA reads TGTGCCAGCAGCGACAGGGGGCCCTACGAGCAGTACTTC. The encoded protein is CASSDRGPYEQYF.

The chain links TRBV3-1 (or the pseudogene TRBV3-2) to TRBJ2-3, with 13 bases fitting TRBD2. The CDR3 totals 17 residues. CDR1 and CDR2 (germline): LGHDT, YNNKEL (reference sequence). Trimming cost V 1 base and J 1 base; bases outside gene matches: 2. The CDR3 here is CASSQVGLAGRTDTQYF. CDR3 nucleotide sequence: TGTGCCAGCAGCCAAGTGGGACTAGCGGGACGCACAGATACGCAGTATTTT.

V and J are TRBV9 and TRBJ1-6; maybe TRBD1 (5 bases). This CDR3 is 14 amino acids long. From germline, CDR1 is SGDLS and CDR2 YYNGEE. Trimming shortened V by 0 bases and J by 10 bases, and 11 bases separated the two germline ends. CDR3 in amino acids: CASSVGGVGSPLHF. CDR3 nucleotides: TGTGCCAGCAGCGTAGGGGGGGTTGGGTCACCCCTCCACTTT.

The chain uses TRBV6-1 and TRBJ2-7; 9 positions agree with TRBD2. The V gene end was trimmed by 0 bases and the J gene end by 2 bases; junction bases not matched to a gene: 5. Germline V gives CDR1 MNHNS, CDR2 SASEGT. The CDR3 is 16 residues long. The CDR3 is CASSEAPAGGPYEQYF. The CDR3 bases are TGTGCCAGCAGTGAAGCACCAGCGGGAGGCCCCTACGAGCAGTACTTC.

V usage is TRBV15 and J usage is TRBJ2-1; possible D gene TRBD1, 6 bases. The CDR3 spans 18 residues. The germline gives CDR1 LNHNV, CDR2 YYDKDF (reference sequence). V was pared by 0 bases and J by 0 bases, with 15 bases between. The DNA for the CDR3 is TGTGCCACCAGCAGAGACACACAGGGATTAGGCTCCTACAATGAGCAGTTCTTC. Translating gives CATSRDTQGLGSYNEQFF.

The gene calls are TRBV5-4 and TRBJ1-1, with D possibly being TRBD1 (5 bases). The germline V gene encodes CDR1 SGHNT and CDR2 YYREEE (reference sequence). Trimming removed 0 bases from V and 1 base from J, with 16 bases in between. The CDR3 covers 17 residues. For the CDR3, the DNA is TGTGCCAGCAGCTTGGGGGAGGGAGGGGAAACGAACACTGAAGCTTTCTTT. This gives the protein CASSLGEGGETNTEAFF.

The chain uses TRBV28 and TRBJ2-3; possibly TRBD1 for D (5 bases). The CDR3 consists of 13 residues. V lost 8 bases to trimming and J lost 2 bases, with 11 bases between them. The germline V gene encodes CDR1 MDHEN and CDR2 SYDVKM. This CDR3 reads CASLRQITDTQYF. The DNA of the CDR3 is TGTGCCAGCCTTCGACAGATCACAGATACGCAGTATTTT.

The J gene is TRBJ1-6, the V gene TRBV6-5; D remains ambiguous. This CDR3 region has 14 residues. Germline lookup yields CDR1 MNHEY and CDR2 SVGAGI. V was shortened by 5 bases and J by 7 bases, with 12 bases between the two germline ends. The CDR3 loop is CASSPEVRNSPLHF. The CDR3 DNA reads as TGTGCCAGCAGTCCTGAGGTACGCAATTCACCCCTCCACTTT.

This chain joins TRBV5-5 and TRBJ2-2; possibly TRBD2 for D (5 bases). Looked up from germline, CDR1 is SGHKS and CDR2 is YYEKEE (reference sequence). The length of the CDR3 is 15 residues. Trimming removed 2 bases from V and 4 bases from J, with 12 bases in between. CDR3 in amino acids: CASSFFGLSTGELFF. In nucleotides, the CDR3 is TGTGCCAGCAGCTTTTTCGGACTTTCCACCGGGGAGCTGTTTTTT.

Points on this clone: The sample has other DNA sequences that encode this CDR3 too. The rearrangement uses TRBV29-1 and TRBJ2-1; tentatively, D is TRBD1 (5 bases). The CDR3 length is 13 residues. Trimming cost V 1 base and J 6 bases, with 10 bases left between them. Per germline, CDR1 SQVTM and CDR2 ANQGSEA. This CDR3 reads CSVEGGLGNEQFF. As DNA, the CDR3 is TGCAGCGTTGAAGGGGGCTTAGGCAATGAGCAGTTCTTC.

The V call is TRBV5-6, the J call TRBJ2-1, with TRBD1 as a possible D gene (6 bases). Germline assignment: CDR1 SGHDT and CDR2 YYEEEE. The CDR3 sequence is 15 residues long. V lost 1 base, J lost 4 bases, and 12 bases lay in between. The CDR3 nucleotides are TGTGCCAGCAGCTTGATGGGGGCGGAGTACAATGAGCAGTTCTTC. Translating gives CASSLMGAEYNEQFF.

This clone was seen only a few times. The chain employs TRBV5-1 and TRBJ1-6; D is unresolved. Germline assignment: CDR1 SGHRS and CDR2 YFSETQ. V was clipped by 0 bases and J by 9 bases, with 7 bases between them. This CDR3 spans 13 amino acids. The CDR3 region is CASSLEFRSPLHF. CDR3 DNA: TGCGCCAGCAGCTTGGAATTCCGTTCACCCCTCCACTTT.

The V gene is TRBV27, the J gene TRBJ2-2; 12 nucleotides line up with TRBD2. The germline gives CDR1 MNHEY, CDR2 SMNVEV (reference sequence). The V and J ends lost 5 bases and 1 base, in that order; junction bases with no gene match: 2. There are 16 residues in the CDR3. The CDR3 sequence: CASSRTSGVNTGELFF. In nucleotides, the CDR3 is TGTGCCAGCAGTCGGACTAGCGGGGTGAACACCGGGGAGCTGTTTTTT.

This chain joins TRBV3-1 (or the pseudogene TRBV3-2) and TRBJ2-3, with TRBD2 matching 14 bases. Per the germline V gene, CDR1 is LGHDT and CDR2 is YNNKEL (reference sequence). CDR3 length: 17 residues. V trimming: 1 base; J trimming: 5 bases; junction bases outside the gene matches: 5. For the CDR3, the DNA is TGTGCCAGCAGCCAAGGAGGACTAGCGGGAGGTATAGATACGCAGTATTTT. This sequence encodes CASSQGGLAGGIDTQYF.

In this sample, this clone turned up a few times. This rearrangement joins TRBV10-3 to TRBJ1-3; D is unresolved. Germline V CDR1 and CDR2: ENHRY, SYGVKD. With 3 bases removed from V and 2 bases from J, the gap between germline ends came to 11 bases. The CDR3 loop spans 15 amino acids. CDR3 sequence reads: CAISDLAGPGNTIYF. CDR3 coding DNA: TGTGCCATCAGTGACTTGGCGGGTCCTGGAAACACCATATATTTT.

The chain is built from TRBV15 and TRBJ1-2; TRBD1 agrees at 7 bases. V was clipped by 2 bases and J by 5 bases; unmatched bases: 14. CDR1 and CDR2 (germline): LNHNV, YYDKDF (reference sequence). The length of the CDR3 is 17 residues. CDR3 coding DNA: TGTGCCACCAGCAGATTCACAGGGGAAGGAGGACAATATGGCTACACCTTC. This encodes CATSRFTGEGGQYGYTF.

This sequence joins TRBV20-1 and TRBJ1-1; D may be TRBD1 (6 bases). V lost 3 bases and J lost 0, with 14 bases in between. The CDR3 is made up of 15 amino acids. Germline V gives CDR1 DFQATT, CDR2 SNEGSKA (reference sequence). In nucleotides, the CDR3 is TGCAGTGCTAGTGCCCCTACAGGGATGAACACTGAAGCTTTCTTT. Protein sequence: CSASAPTGMNTEAFF.

The chain has TRBV6-5 and TRBJ2-1; D possibly corresponds to TRBD2 (5 bases). The germline gives CDR1 MNHEY, CDR2 SVGAGI. The CDR3 extends over 16 amino acids. With 0 bases removed from V and 4 bases from J, the gap between germline ends came to 13 bases. CDR3 bases: TGTGCCAGCAGTTACTCGTCGGAGGACGGTTACAATGAGCAGTTCTTC. Its translation: CASSYSSEDGYNEQFF.

The rearrangement uses TRBV2 and TRBJ1-5; D is unclear. CDR1 is SNHLY and CDR2 is FYNNEI in the germline V gene. The CDR3 consists of 15 residues. V was clipped by 5 bases and J by 4 bases, with 15 bases between them. The CDR3 region is CASSMSLLENQPQHF. CDR3 DNA: TGTGCCAGCAGTATGAGCCTGTTAGAAAATCAGCCCCAGCATTTT.